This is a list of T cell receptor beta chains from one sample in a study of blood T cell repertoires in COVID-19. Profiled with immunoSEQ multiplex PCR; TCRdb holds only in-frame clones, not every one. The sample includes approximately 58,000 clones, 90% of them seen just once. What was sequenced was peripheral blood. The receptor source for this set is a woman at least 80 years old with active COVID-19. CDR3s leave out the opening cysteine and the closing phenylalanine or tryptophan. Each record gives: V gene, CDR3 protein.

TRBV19	ASSKGFYNEQF
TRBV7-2	ASSPGNTDTQY
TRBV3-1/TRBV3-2	ASSQGGGGGDTQY
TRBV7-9	ASKTGGSSYNEQF
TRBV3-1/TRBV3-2	ASSQPPTSGLYNEQF
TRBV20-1	SASLLQAGAGDTQY
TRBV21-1	ASSKGLAGGYEQY
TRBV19	ASGGDLGIPGPQH
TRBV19	ASSIRLSGANVLT
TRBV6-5	ASNTYRAHGYT
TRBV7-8	ASSLGGPTGELF
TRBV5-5	ASSLDRRGEQF
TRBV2	ASSELLGTATTDTQY
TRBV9	ASSERGKNIQY
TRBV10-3	AISDLRGSGANVLT
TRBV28	ASSITQGYEQY
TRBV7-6	ASSPTATNEKLF
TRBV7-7	ASSLQLGDPGELF
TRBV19	ASSIPGYPGYT
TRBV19	ASSMGGADIQY
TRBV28	ASTSASSYEQY
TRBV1	TSSHPGSNTEAF
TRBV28	ASRPSLAGKETQY
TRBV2	ASSEADRAGETQY
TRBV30	AWNGDRGQGNTIY
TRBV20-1	SASVDGGQETQY
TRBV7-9	ASSCQPGQIFCEQF
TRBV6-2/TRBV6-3	ASSYGTGLIAYGYT
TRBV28	ASKKGDQPQH
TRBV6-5	ASSVLAGETQY
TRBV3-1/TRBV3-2	ASRRTSGPSSGANVLT
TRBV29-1	SVDTSGQGNEQY
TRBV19	ASSQTGTKNIQY
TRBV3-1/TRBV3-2	ASSQGRRNTRNYGYT
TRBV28	ASSTERRTDTQY
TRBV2	ASSEVGRMNTEAF
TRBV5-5	ASSLAPGQETQY
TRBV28	ASSSSGGAWY
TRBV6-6	ASRPPGGPGTGELF
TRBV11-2	ASSPNLSGGDGGYT
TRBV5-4	ASSSAGTNEKLF
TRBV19	ASTEGQGIREQF
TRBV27	ASSLGGASTDTQY
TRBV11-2	ASTPGRPGGPQY
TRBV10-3	AISESGTQVTNEKLF
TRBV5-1	ASSSGQVSYNEQF
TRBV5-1	ASSGGTGKGNTIY
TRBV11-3	ASSLVQGGGEQF
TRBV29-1	FGGDYNEQF
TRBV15	ATSREFRETQY
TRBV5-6	ASSLETESYGELF
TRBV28	ASRPHTGGKKVLF
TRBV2	ASSGGLTDTQY
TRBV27	ASRGQNTGELF
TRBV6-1	ASSGPGTSGGLTDTQY
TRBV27	ASSLPSSGLAETYSTDTQY
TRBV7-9	ASSLVSGVNTEAF
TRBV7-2	ASRRTGGPIETQY